Listed below are T cell receptor beta chains from one sample, sequenced in a study of shared clonotypes between healthy human individuals. TCRdb's table, derived via immunoSEQ multiplex PCR, lists solely in-frame clones and lacks some. The data show 2 million or so clones, 95% seen once. The sample comprised naive CD4+ T cells sorted from blood. The origin of the receptors is a young man in good health. Each CDR3 is given with its conserved first and last residue. A D gene is named only where the DNA matches it firmly.

CDR3	J	V	D
CASSGGVGQVNWGQYF	TRBJ2-7	TRBV7-9	NA
CASSSTLRESGGYTF	TRBJ1-2	TRBV2	NA
CASRTGGSGVGEKLFF	TRBJ1-4	TRBV5-1	NA
CASALTSGSPLHF	TRBJ1-6	TRBV12-5	NA
CASSLVLAGTGETQYF	TRBJ2-5	TRBV7-9	TRBD2
CASSPGLDRGRNTGELFF	TRBJ2-2	TRBV7-2	TRBD1
CASSLEDRGPYEQYF	TRBJ2-7	TRBV5-4	TRBD1
CSVGSETQYF	TRBJ2-5	TRBV20-1	NA
CASSTRHSTDTQYF	TRBJ2-3	TRBV7-2	NA
CASMASRYGYTF	TRBJ1-2	TRBV19	NA
CASSQDQRTDTQYF	TRBJ2-3	TRBV4-1	NA
CASSLGAGQPYEQYF	TRBJ2-7	TRBV7-2	NA
CASSKTGTALSGNTIYF	TRBJ1-3	TRBV19	TRBD1
CATSRDPPRWDGNTIYF	TRBJ1-3	TRBV15	NA
CASSYSGTGANEQFF	TRBJ2-1	TRBV6-6	TRBD1
CSVSGTSYEQYF	TRBJ2-7	TRBV29-1	NA
CASSQDWRGAGANVLTF	TRBJ2-6	TRBV4-2	NA
CASSFGAGGNYGYTF	TRBJ1-2	TRBV7-2	TRBD1
CASSSGTGAYEQYF	TRBJ2-7	TRBV11-2	TRBD1
CASSLGTMEPQHF	TRBJ1-5	TRBV7-9	NA